This TCR beta chain was captured by sequencing in a study of shared clonotypes between healthy human individuals (dated by TCRdb to 2018 to 2021). Study-level background: A couple of women and a few men aged 18 to 49 years were included in the cohort. Leukapheresis yielded between about 0.94 and 10 billion PBMCs per donor. To estimate repertoire size and how much clonotype sharing occurs between individuals, the study deeply sequenced the blood TCR repertoires of roughly 5 healthy adults. To increase sequencing depth and limit assay-specific biases, different laboratories used diverse techniques to prepare libraries and sequence TCR repertoires. For each donor, CD4 naive and CD4 memory were each run on three plates, CD8 naive on two plates, and CD8 memory on one plate.

What the research found in general, with its limitations: Pairwise subsampling indicated that sequencing depth was expected to affect the degree of clonotype sharing among donors. The genetic and exposure-history diversity represented was limited by the small number of donors. Larger estimated clonotype richness was generally found for naive subsets than for memory subsets. Even with the large sequencing depth, rarefaction of the sorted-subset datasets indicated that sequencing was incomplete. Compared with non-shared clonotypes, clonotypes shared by all four sorted-subset donors had higher generation probabilities. Sharing across a few donors was observed for approximately 5% of naive CD4, over 3% of naive CD8, over 2% of memory CD4, and roughly 0.43% of memory CD8 clonotypes. Sampling was restricted to blood, and TCR repertoires in tissue are likely to differ from TCR repertoires in blood.

The donors were healthy, HIV-negative adults with no recently reported acute infections or vaccinations. Only Caucasian adults living in Nashville, Tennessee, USA were represented among the donors. CD4+ T cells were enriched by magnetic negative selection; naive cells were then positively selected on CD45RA, and the negative fraction formed the memory subset. After blood collection by leukapheresis, PBMCs were isolated using Ficoll-Histopaque density gradient centrifugation and then cryopreserved in the vapor phase of liquid nitrogen. Analytical flow cytometry was used to check the purity and quantity of every magnetically sorted T cell population. Each sorted fraction had its genomic DNA isolated and then quantified by UV absorbance on a Nanodrop 2000c. A remark on this clone: The specificity of this receptor is unknown. Per-nucleotide qualities are absent, and no much larger clonotype sits a single base away.

Using the deep immunoSEQ assay, TCR CDR3 regions were amplified from genomic DNA by multiplex PCR. Extracted genomic DNA from each cell subset was spread evenly across all wells of several immunoSEQ 96-well plates, with each plate serving as a replicate. Each replicate PCR for sorted subsets received about 220 ng genomic DNA, equal to tens of thousands of T cell genomes. Purified libraries were quantified with a Qubit 3.0 fluorometer, sized on a Bioanalyzer 2100, and re-quantified with the KAPA Library Quantification kit. Each immunoSEQ 96-well plate was sequenced on its own single-read 150-cycle Illumina NextSeq 550 flow cell. The authors' pipeline ran thus. Because the immunoSEQ output included only junctional sequences and no quality scores, the filtering could not be the same as the filtering used for full-length reads. Sequences were annotated with PyIR, a Python wrapper for IgBLAST v1.9, and V/J genes and CDR3 were assigned using IMGT germline references. Reads with weak V/J assignments (E-value above 1e-6), missing CDR3, stop codons, out-of-frame junctions, or ambiguous translated residues were removed. V3J clonotypes were defined as sequences sharing the same inferred V gene, J gene, and CDR3 amino acid sequence. Percentage overlap between repertoires was computed as shared unique clonotypes divided by the size of the smaller repertoire. RTK rarefaction, the Chao1 estimator, and Recon v2.1 estimates of unobserved clonotypes were used to assess repertoire richness. For all TCRbeta clonotypes obtained by the gDNA method from a few donors, generation probabilities were computed with OLGA. TCRdb limited this immuneACCESS table to in-frame rearrangements with V and J called. A share of clones is missing; checked studies link under half to unresolved V genes, and the rest is unexplained. V, J and clone size derive from that table, while D and trimming were established from the DNA sequence. This sample has about a million clones in its table, and approximately 70% of those were observed once. Approximately 1.5% of the sample is taken by the ten largest.

There are 15 amino acids in the CDR3, from cysteine to phenylalanine inclusive. Just the 45-base CDR3 DNA is kept, in frame starting at base 1. Compared with germline, V lacks 4 bases and J lacks 6 bases; bases without a gene match: 4. According to the germline V gene, CDR1 reads ENHRY and CDR2 reads SYGVKD. The TCR was taken from a man aged 18 to 30 in good health. The chain is encoded by TRBV10-3 joined to TRBJ2-1; 12 bases in the middle match TRBD2. Sequencing used memory CD4+ T cells sorted from blood. This sample's cell subset or site label indicates: CD45RA-negative fraction. The encoded CDR3 is CAISAPTSGSNEQFF. The nucleotide sequence reads TGTGCCATCAGTGCCCCGACTAGCGGGAGCAATGAGCAGTTCTTC.